This T cell receptor (beta chain) was profiled in a study of neurological immune-mediated disorders. The CDR3 loop spans 17 amino acids. CDR1 and CDR2 (germline): SGHTA, FQGNSA. Trimming cost V 2 bases and J 4 bases, with 20 bases left between them. MiXCR, run by TCRdb on the 5' RACE reads, gives a single entry per CDR3 protein. The table lists tens of thousands of distinct CDR3 sequences, 5.2% of them singletons. The sample holds many counts of this clonotype. Sample: PBMCs. This sequence joins TRBV7-2 and TRBJ1-2; TRBD1 is a possible D gene (5 bases). The TCR originated in a man aged 18 to 35 with multiple sclerosis. The CDR3 DNA is TGTGCCAGCAGCTTAATTCAGGGACCCACAGCGTCCTATGGCTACACCTTC. It is translated as CASSLIQGPTASYGYTF.